Included here is one T cell receptor (beta chain) sequence, with context. Its antigen remains unknown. The source of the sample is a study of T cells expressing NK-cell markers. Study-level information: It was sorted CD3+CD56-NKG2C+, CD3+CD56+NKG2C- and CD3+CD56+NKG2C+ T cells that provided the TCR beta repertoires. Of eight sequenced donors, seven were HCMV-seropositive and one HCMV-seronegative. Notes on the study in general: The CD3+CD56-NKG2C+ fraction was also led by these clonotypes in several donors.

This CDR3 is built from 15 residues. Germline V gene lookup returns CDR1 MNHEY and CDR2 SVGEGT. TCRdb re-called the 5' RACE reads and shows each CDR3 protein once, DNA omitted. This table lists approximately 460,000 distinct CDR3 sequences. The chain combines TRBV6-2 or TRBV6-3 with TRBJ2-7. The sequencing input was blood T cells: a sorted CD56 or NKG2C T cell subset, CD4+ or CD8+ T cells, or bulk PBMC T cells (not recorded which). The clonotype was recovered from a woman aged 18 to 75 in good health. CDR3 residues: CASTQPYRATYEQYF.